These 24 T cell receptor beta chains share one sample of origin, sequenced in a study of blood T cells in healthy people across ages (dated by TCRdb to 2013 to 2016). Receptor amplification or capture employed 5' RACE. Sequencing was carried out with an Illumina HiSeq 2500. A second PCR of about 6 to 12 cycles was run with a J-beta primer mix and a sample-barcoded 5' primer. TCRdb trimmed public reads at Q25 via fastp, called clones via MiXCR and kept in-frame beta chains. Rows merge per CDR3 protein into single entries with the most common DNA and genes. Counted in this sample were some 1,500,000 distinct CDR3 sequences; 42% of them appeared once. Approximately 4.1% of the sample belongs to the ten largest clones. The source material was blood. These receptors all stem from a woman aged 18-35 years in good health.

There are a few counts of this clonotype. This rearrangement joins TRBV7-2 to TRBJ2-4; maybe TRBD2 (7 bases). Germline V lookup: CDR1 SGHTA, CDR2 FQGNSA. V shed 3 bases and J shed 7 bases, with 13 bases lying between them. The CDR3 runs 14 residues. CDR3 residues: CASSFAGGQNIQYF. The CDR3 DNA reads as TGTGCCAGCAGCTTTGCCGGGGGGCAGAACATTCAGTACTTC.

This clonotype was counted a single time. This chain uses TRBV13 with TRBJ2-3; D may be TRBD2 (5 bases). CDR3 length equals 14 residues. The V end lost 2 bases, the J end lost 7 bases, and 13 bases lay between the germline ends. The germline V gene encodes CDR1 PRHDT and CDR2 FYEKMQ (reference sequence). The CDR3 region is CASSLRTYTNTQYF. CDR3 bases: TGTGCCAGCAGCTTAAGGACTTATACGAATACGCAGTATTTT.

This clonotype was recorded many times. The rearrangement joins TRBV7-2 to TRBJ1-1; no firm D call. There are 12 residues in the CDR3. The V gene lost 2 bases and the J gene lost 1 base, with 2 bases spanning the gap. The germline gives CDR1 SGHTA, CDR2 FQGNSA. The CDR3 nucleotides read TGTGCCAGCAGCTTACAGAACACTGAAGCTTTCTTT. Encoded protein: CASSLQNTEAFF.

CDR3 nucleotide sequence: TGTGCCAGCAGACCGGGACTAAACTACGAGCAGTACTTC. This translates into CASRPGLNYEQYF. The gene calls are TRBV2 and TRBJ2-7; 7 nucleotides line up with TRBD2. There are 13 residues in the CDR3. Germline V gene lookup returns CDR1 SNHLY and CDR2 FYNNEI. V gave up 6 bases and J gave up 3 bases; unmatched junction bases: 5.

The table lists this clonotype with a few counts. The rearrangement uses TRBV20-1 and TRBJ2-3, with 8 bases fitting TRBD2. The germline V gene encodes CDR1 DFQATT and CDR2 SNEGSKA (reference sequence). V shed 2 bases and J 4 bases; nucleotides not matched to a gene: 5. The CDR3 totals 14 residues. CDR3 DNA: TGCAGTGCTAGACGCGTAGCGGGACCAGATACGCAGTATTTT. Translation gives CSARRVAGPDTQYF.

This clonotype was seen only a few times. The V and J genes are TRBV20-1 and TRBJ2-7; D may be TRBD1 (6 bases). Trimming shortened V by 5 bases and J by 6 bases, and 20 bases separated the two germline ends. This CDR3 has 14 residues. Per the germline V gene, CDR1 is DFQATT and CDR2 is SNEGSKA (reference sequence). The CDR3 nucleotides read TGCAGTGCTGGAACGGCAACAGGGCCGGGCGAGCAGTACTTC. Amino acid sequence: CSAGTATGPGEQYF.

This chain joins TRBV29-1 and TRBJ2-1; TRBD1 is a possible D gene (6 bases). Germline V gene sequence: CDR1 SQVTM, CDR2 ANQGSEA. The V gene lost 3 bases and the J gene lost 8 bases, with 8 bases spanning the gap. The CDR3 runs to 11 residues. The CDR3 DNA reads as TGCAGCGTTGATAGGGGGTATGAGCAGTTCTTC. As protein: CSVDRGYEQFF.

The V call is TRBV2, the J call TRBJ2-3; the D is unclear. V was shortened by 9 bases and J by 6 bases, with 13 bases between the two germline ends. The germline CDR1 and CDR2 sequences are SNHLY and FYNNEI. This CDR3 is built from 12 residues. Here the CDR3 reads CASERSGDTQYF. Written as DNA, the CDR3 is TGTGCCAGTGAGAGGTCCGGGGATACGCAGTATTTT.

The rearrangement joins TRBV20-1 to TRBJ2-7; 10 bases are shared with TRBD1. The junction had 4 bases not matched to a gene; V was cut back by 0 bases and J by 2 bases. This CDR3 region has 15 residues. CDR1 and CDR2 from the germline V gene are DFQATT and SNEGSKA (reference sequence). The CDR3 is CSARDRTGGTYEQYF. The CDR3 DNA follows: TGCAGTGCTAGAGATCGGACAGGGGGTACCTACGAGCAGTACTTC.

DNA for the CDR3: TGTGCCAGCAGCGTAGAACAGGGCTATGGCTACACCTTC. Its protein product is CASSVEQGYGYTF. This chain links TRBV9 with TRBJ1-2; D is perhaps TRBD1 (6 bases). This CDR3 spans 13 amino acids. In germline, CDR1 is SGDLS, CDR2 YYNGEE. V gave up 0 bases and J gave up 4 bases, with 7 bases separating them.

The CDR3 coding sequence is TGTGCCAGCAGTCCGTGGGGCGGGACAGCATCCTACGAGCAGTACTTC. Translating it yields CASSPWGGTASYEQYF. The rearrangement uses TRBV5-8 and TRBJ2-7; TRBD1 might be the D (7 bases). Trimming took off 5 bases at V and 1 base at J, with 19 bases between the two ends. Germline lookup yields CDR1 SGHTS and CDR2 YDEGEE. The CDR3 covers 16 residues.

The chain has TRBV12-3 or TRBV12-4 and TRBJ1-6, with D unclear. Trimming stripped 6 bases from V and 13 bases from J, with 16 bases between. The CDR3 is 13 amino acids. The CDR3 loop is CASRPRGGSPLHF. CDR3 coding DNA: TGTGCCAGCAGACCCCGGGGAGGTTCGCCCCTCCACTTT.

This sequence joins TRBV24-1 and TRBJ2-5, with D perhaps TRBD1 or TRBD2 (5 bases each). Deletions cut 12 bases from V and 11 bases from J, with 33 bases between. The CDR3 length is 16 residues. Per germline, CDR1 KGHDR and CDR2 SFDVKD. CDR3 sequence: CAVHRYPGPEYNEQYF. Here the CDR3 DNA reads TGTGCCGTTCATCGATATCCGGGACCGGAATACAATGAGCAGTACTTC.

The chain recombines TRBV18 with TRBJ2-2, with D perhaps TRBD2 (5 bases). This CDR3 is built from 13 residues. Trimming took 10 bases from V and 3 from J, leaving 12 bases between them. The germline CDR1 and CDR2 sequences are KGHSH and LQKENI. CDR3: CATGDGDTGELFF. The CDR3 DNA is TGTGCCACAGGAGACGGGGACACCGGGGAGCTGTTTTTT.

The chain uses TRBV6-5 and TRBJ2-3; 11 nucleotides align to TRBD2. V was clipped by 2 bases and J by 0 bases; unmatched bases: 7. Germline V gene data show CDR1 as MNHEY and CDR2 as SVGAGI. The CDR3 runs to 18 residues. CDR3 region: CASSYGLAGGASTDTQYF. As DNA, the CDR3 is TGTGCCAGCAGTTACGGTCTAGCGGGGGGCGCTAGCACAGATACGCAGTATTTT.

This clonotype was observed once. Germline is not matched at one junction end, which may reflect a read error. V gene TRBV7-2 combines with J gene TRBJ1-4; 7 bases agree with TRBD1. Germline-derived CDR1 and CDR2 are SGHTA and FQGNSA. This CDR3 contains 14 residues. The CDR3 DNA reads as TGTGCCGGCAGGCCAGGGGGAACTAATGAAAAACTGTTTTTT. Protein product: CAGRPGGTNEKLFF.

This clonotype was seen a handful of times. V gene TRBV12-3 or TRBV12-4 combines with J gene TRBJ1-3; 7 bases align to TRBD1. V lost 7 bases to trimming and J lost 1 base; unmatched junction nucleotides: 4. The CDR3 totals 14 residues. The CDR3 region is CASKKQGSGNTIYF. In DNA, the CDR3 is TGTGCCAGCAAAAAACAGGGGTCTGGAAACACCATATATTTT.

The J gene is TRBJ1-4, the V gene TRBV18; D is perhaps TRBD1 (6 bases). The CDR3 consists of 15 residues. From germline, CDR1 is KGHSH and CDR2 LQKENI. Trimming left V 3 bases short and J 8 bases short, with 16 bases between. In nucleotides, the CDR3 is TGTGCCAGCTCACCGGGTCGTGGGGGCCTGGAAAAACTGTTTTTT. Its translation: CASSPGRGGLEKLFF.

The CDR3 here is CAISDQGEKNYGYTF. CDR3 nucleotides: TGTGCCATCAGTGACCAGGGCGAGAAGAACTATGGCTACACCTTC. The chain uses TRBV10-3 and TRBJ1-2; possibly TRBD1 for D (5 bases). V dropped 3 bases and J dropped 2 bases, with 13 bases sitting between them. Germline V gene lookup returns CDR1 ENHRY and CDR2 SYGVKD. CDR3 length: 15 residues.

The sample holds a few counts of this clonotype. The chain recombines TRBV25-1 with TRBJ2-3; D possibly matches TRBD1 or TRBD2 (5 bases each). Germline V gene sequence: CDR1 MGHDK, CDR2 SYGVNS. The CDR3 loop spans 15 amino acids. Trimming took off 4 bases at V and 3 bases at J, with 14 bases between the two ends. CDR3 region: CASSAGDPLTDTQYF. CDR3 in DNA: TGTGCCAGCAGTGCTGGGGACCCATTAACAGATACGCAGTATTTT.

On this clonotype: A read error may account for a junction end that differs from germline. The CDR3 sequence: CSARDRVTSETFF. The DNA for the CDR3 is TGCAGTGCTAGAGACAGGGTGACCTCTGAAACTTTCTTT. The rearrangement links TRBV20-1 to TRBJ1-1; D is possibly TRBD1 (5 bases). This CDR3 has 13 amino acids. Germline values: CDR1 DFQATT, CDR2 SNEGSKA (reference sequence).

V is TRBV4-3 and J is TRBJ1-4; D gene unclear. The CDR3 contains 15 residues. The germline gives CDR1 LGHNA, CDR2 YSLEER. With 3 bases removed from V and 0 bases from J, the gap between germline ends came to 8 bases. CDR3 sequence reads: CASSHNPATNEKLFF. The CDR3 DNA reads as TGCGCCAGCAGCCACAACCCTGCAACTAATGAAAAACTGTTTTTT.

V usage is TRBV25-1 and J usage is TRBJ1-2; no firm D call. Trimming stripped 4 bases from V and 2 bases from J, with 14 bases between. CDR1 and CDR2 from the germline V gene are MGHDK and SYGVNS. The CDR3 contains 15 residues. The CDR3 is CASSAAFGENYGYTF. The CDR3 bases are TGTGCCAGCAGTGCCGCCTTTGGAGAAAACTATGGCTACACCTTC.

This clonotype was picked up a small number of times. The chain links TRBV20-1 to TRBJ1-5; D uncertain. The V end lost 3 bases, the J end lost 3 bases, and 9 bases lay between the germline ends. CDR1 is DFQATT and CDR2 is SNEGSKA in the germline V gene (reference sequence). This CDR3 contains 13 residues. Here the CDR3 reads CSASAPFNQPQHF. The DNA of the CDR3 is TGCAGTGCTAGTGCCCCATTCAATCAGCCCCAGCATTTT.